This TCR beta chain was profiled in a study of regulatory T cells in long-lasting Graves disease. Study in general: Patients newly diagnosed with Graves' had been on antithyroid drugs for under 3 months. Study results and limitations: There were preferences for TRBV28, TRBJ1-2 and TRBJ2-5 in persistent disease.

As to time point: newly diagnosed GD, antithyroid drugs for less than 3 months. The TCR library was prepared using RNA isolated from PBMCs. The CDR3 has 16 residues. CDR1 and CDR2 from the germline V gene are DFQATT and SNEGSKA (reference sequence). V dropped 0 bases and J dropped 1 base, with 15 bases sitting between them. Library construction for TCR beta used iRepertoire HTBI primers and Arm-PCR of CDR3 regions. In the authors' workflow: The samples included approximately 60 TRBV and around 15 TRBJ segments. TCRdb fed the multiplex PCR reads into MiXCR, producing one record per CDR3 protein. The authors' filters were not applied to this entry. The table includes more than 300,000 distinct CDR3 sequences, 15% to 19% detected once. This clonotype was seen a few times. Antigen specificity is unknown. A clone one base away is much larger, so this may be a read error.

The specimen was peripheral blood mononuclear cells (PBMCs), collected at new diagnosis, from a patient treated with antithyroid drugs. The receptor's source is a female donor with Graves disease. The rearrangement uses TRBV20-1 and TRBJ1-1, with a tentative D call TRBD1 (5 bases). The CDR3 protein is CSARDGEIGANTEAFF. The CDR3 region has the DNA TGCAGTGCTAGAGATGGGGAAATAGGGGCGAACACTGAAGCTTTCTTT.